This record concerns one TCR beta chain sequence. Its antigen is currently unknown. The entry originates in a study of metastatic and nonmetastatic thyroid tumors. Study-level background: Where malignant and benign thyroid patients were concerned, repertoires were compared across blood and tumor or nodule tissue. Study conclusions and caveats: Benign nodules were reported to have significantly lower TCR beta diversity than malignant thyroid tumors, in blood and tumor.

Under the authors' procedure: Researchers built a distant-metastasis classifier for papillary thyroid cancer that drew on CDR3 differences across clinicopathological groups. TCRdb reprocessed the PCR reads via MiXCR. The V and J calls follow TCRdb's processing rather than the paper's. The sample lists about 4,400 clones; about 32% were seen once. Thyroid surgery was performed in patients who had received no treatment beforehand. The TCR sequence derives from a male donor with papillary thyroid cancer or a benign thyroid nodule (not recorded which). Some clones in this sample may be carry-over from other donors' samples. The sample taken for sequencing was adjacent normal tissue.

The CDR3 DNA follows: TGTGCCAGCAGCCCAAGGACAGGGACAACTGATGGCTACACCTTC. It codes for CASSPRTGTTDGYTF. The chain uses TRBV7-8 and TRBJ1-2; 8 bases match TRBD1. In germline, CDR1 is SGHVS, CDR2 FQNEAQ. With V trimmed by 5 bases and J by 6 bases, 11 bases remained unmatched. The CDR3 runs 15 residues.